These 32 T cell receptor beta chains originate from one sample sequenced in a study of control samples from healthy donors and cancer patients. TCRdb's table, derived via immunoSEQ multiplex PCR, lists solely in-frame clones and lacks some. Found here are just over 90,000 clones, about 86% of them singletons; the top ten hold around 1.3%. The material sequenced was blood. Receptors originate from a woman aged 50 to 60 in good health.

The chain links TRBV15 to TRBJ1-1, with D unresolved. The CDR3 loop spans 13 amino acids. The V and J ends lost 2 bases and 1 base respectively, with 5 bases between them. The germline gives CDR1 LNHNV, CDR2 YYDKDF (reference sequence). CDR3 in amino acids: CATSRYGNTEAFF. As DNA, the CDR3 is TGTGCCACCAGCAGATACGGGAACACTGAAGCTTTCTTT.

The chain links TRBV6-5 to TRBJ1-2, with 7 positions matching TRBD1. Trimming removed 6 bases from V and 3 bases from J; junction bases left unmatched: 4. The CDR3 loop spans 13 amino acids. Germline V CDR1 and CDR2: MNHEY, SVGAGI. Here the CDR3 DNA reads TGTGCCAGCAGCCCCGGACAGGACTATGGCTACACCTTC. This codes for CASSPGQDYGYTF.

The table lists this clone with a count of one. This chain links TRBV20-1 with TRBJ1-2; TRBD1 matches at 7 bases. This CDR3 comprises 16 residues. Losses at the gene ends were 3 bases for V and 4 bases for J; bases not matched to a gene: 14. CDR1 and CDR2 (germline): DFQATT, SNEGSKA (reference sequence). The CDR3 DNA reads TGCAGTGCTAGTGATCATACAGGGGCGACGGGCTATGGCTACACCTTC. Amino acids: CSASDHTGATGYGYTF.

The rearrangement joins TRBV27 to TRBJ2-4; TRBD2 aligns across 7 bases. Looked up from germline, CDR1 is MNHEY and CDR2 is SMNVEV (reference sequence). The CDR3 is 19 amino acids. V lost 6 bases and J lost 0; bases outside the gene matches: 17. The CDR3 loop reads CASSTSWVAGYLAKNIQYF. The CDR3 DNA reads TGTGCCAGCAGCACCTCTTGGGTAGCGGGCTATTTAGCCAAAAACATTCAGTACTTC.

The chain recombines TRBV19 with TRBJ2-1, with D perhaps being TRBD1 or TRBD2 (6 bases each). The V end was cut by 3 bases, the J end by 8 bases, with 17 bases between. Germline CDR1 LNHDA, CDR2 SQIVND (reference sequence). The length of the CDR3 is 15 residues. For the CDR3, the DNA is TGTGCCAGTAGTATGGGGGGCAGGGGAAGCGATGAGCAGTTCTTC. The encoded protein is CASSMGGRGSDEQFF.

The rearrangement uses TRBV11-3 and TRBJ2-7; D gene uncertain. Germline V gene lookup returns CDR1 SGHNT and CDR2 YENEEA. Trimming took 2 bases from V and 6 from J, leaving 8 bases between them. The CDR3 is made up of 12 amino acids. In DNA, the CDR3 is TGTGCCAGCAGCTTATCCCAGAGCGAGCAGTACTTC. Protein: CASSLSQSEQYF.

The rearrangement joins TRBV28 to TRBJ1-2; 8 nucleotides agree with TRBD1. Trimming cost V 5 bases and J 3 bases; bases outside gene matches: 8. The germline gives CDR1 MDHEN, CDR2 SYDVKM. The CDR3 totals 15 residues. The CDR3 reads CASSPFQGADYGYTF. The CDR3 DNA reads TGTGCCAGCAGTCCCTTCCAGGGGGCGGACTATGGCTACACCTTC.

CDR3 sequence: CASSGGTSGDILYFTDTQYF. The CDR3 nucleotides read TGTGCCAGCAGTGGCGGGACTAGCGGGGACATCTTATACTTCACAGATACGCAGTATTTT. The chain carries TRBV28 and TRBJ2-3; the match to TRBD2 covers 13 bases. CDR1 MDHEN and CDR2 SYDVKM come from the germline V gene. V gave up 5 bases and J gave up 2 bases; unmatched junction bases: 16. This CDR3 comprises 20 residues.

The V and J genes are TRBV5-1 and TRBJ1-1, with no clear D. Per the germline V gene, CDR1 is SGHRS and CDR2 is YFSETQ. This CDR3 is 14 amino acids long. Between the trimmed V and J ends, which lost 0 bases and 1 base, there was a span of 7 bases. CDR3 amino acids: CASSLDGRNTEAFF. The CDR3 region has the DNA TGCGCCAGCAGCTTGGACGGTCGGAACACTGAAGCTTTCTTT. Variable domain in full (rest from reference TRBV5-1 and TRBJ1-1): KAGVTQTPRYLIKTRGQQVTLSCSPISGHRSVSWYQQTPGQGLQFLFEYFSETQRNKGNFPGRFSGRQFSNSRSEMNVSTLELGDSALYLCASSLDGRNTEAFFGQGTRLTVV.

The V and J genes are TRBV25-1 and TRBJ1-5; no reliable D call. The CDR3 is made up of 15 amino acids. CDR1 is MGHDK, CDR2 SYGVNS, per germline. V was trimmed by 2 bases and J by 2 bases, leaving 10 bases between them. CDR3 sequence reads: CASSERGMGNQPQHF. The DNA of the CDR3 is TGTGCCAGCAGTGAACGAGGGATGGGCAATCAGCCCCAGCATTTT.

The chain combines TRBV10-3 with TRBJ1-5, with unresolved D. The germline V gene has CDR1 ENHRY and CDR2 SYGVKD. The CDR3 extends over 12 amino acids. V gave up 10 bases and J gave up 0 bases, with 7 bases separating them. The DNA for the CDR3 is TGTGCCACCGGAGATAGCAATCAGCCCCAGCATTTT. As protein: CATGDSNQPQHF.

This sequence joins TRBV3-1 (or the pseudogene TRBV3-2) and TRBJ1-2; tentative D call: TRBD1 (6 bases). The CDR3 spans 14 residues. Germline-derived CDR1 and CDR2 are LGHDT and YNNKEL (reference sequence). The V and J ends lost 4 bases and 5 bases respectively, with 14 bases between them. The CDR3 reads CASSRGGALYGYTF. As DNA, the CDR3 is TGTGCCAGCAGCCGGGGGGGGGCCCTATATGGCTACACCTTC.

The chain joins TRBV6-5 to TRBJ2-1; 7 bases agree with TRBD1. The CDR3 runs to 15 residues. Germline V lookup: CDR1 MNHEY, CDR2 SVGAGI. V lost 6 bases, J lost 0 bases, and 5 bases stayed unmatched. The CDR3 bases are TGTGCCAGCAGCGACGGGGACAGCTCCTACAATGAGCAGTTCTTC. Translation: CASSDGDSSYNEQFF.

This chain connects TRBV11-2 to TRBJ2-3; D is possibly TRBD2 (6 bases). Deletions cut 1 base from V and 1 base from J, with 6 bases between. CDR3 length: 14 residues. Germline assignment: CDR1 SGHAT and CDR2 FQNNGV. This CDR3 reads CASSLGGGTDTQYF. CDR3 coding DNA: TGTGCCAGCAGCTTAGGCGGGGGCACAGATACGCAGTATTTT.

J is TRBJ1-5 and V is TRBV2; TRBD1 aligns across 11 bases. The V gene end was trimmed by 5 bases and the J gene end by 6 bases; junction bases not matched to a gene: 6. Germline-derived CDR1 and CDR2 are SNHLY and FYNNEI. This CDR3 comprises 15 residues. The DNA of the CDR3 is TGTGCCAGCAGTCGGGACAGGGGGGTTGGTCAGCCCCAGCATTTT. Protein product: CASSRDRGVGQPQHF.

CDR3 protein: CATSDTGTSLPDTQYF. In DNA form, the CDR3 reads TGTGCCACCAGTGACACCGGGACTAGCTTGCCAGATACGCAGTATTTT. The chain recombines TRBV24-1 with TRBJ2-3, with TRBD2 matching over 9 bases. Germline CDR1 KGHDR, CDR2 SFDVKD. The J segment lost 4 bases and the V segment lost 4 bases, leaving 8 bases of the junction unmatched. The CDR3 has 16 amino acids.

The genes are TRBV11-3 and TRBJ2-7; no clear D gene. The ends were cut back, 5 bases at V and 6 bases at J, with 14 bases in the middle. Per the germline V gene, CDR1 is SGHNT and CDR2 is YENEEA. The CDR3 consists of 13 residues. The CDR3 nucleotides read TGTGCCAGCAGCCCCCATAGTATGGGCGAGCAGTACTTC. As protein: CASSPHSMGEQYF.

J is TRBJ2-1 and V is TRBV4-1; 7 bases map to TRBD2. CDR3 length: 17 amino acids. Looked up from germline, CDR1 is MGHRA and CDR2 is YSYEKL. The V gene end was trimmed by 1 base and the J gene end by 0 bases; junction bases not matched to a gene: 6. For the CDR3, the DNA is TGCGCCAGCAGCCAAGGCCCGCGGGGGAGCTCCTACAATGAGCAGTTCTTC. Amino acids: CASSQGPRGSSYNEQFF.

The genes are TRBV27 and TRBJ2-5; 8 positions agree with TRBD1. The germline V gene encodes CDR1 MNHEY and CDR2 SMNVEV (reference sequence). V lost 3 bases and J lost 1; bases outside the gene matches: 1. The CDR3 totals 14 residues. The CDR3 loop is CASSFGTGQETQYF. As DNA, the CDR3 is TGTGCCAGCAGTTTCGGGACAGGCCAAGAGACCCAGTACTTC.

The rearrangement uses TRBV19 and TRBJ2-5; D is perhaps TRBD2 (6 bases). V was shortened by 5 bases and J by 5 bases, with 21 bases between the two germline ends. The CDR3 is 16 residues long. Looked up from germline, CDR1 is LNHDA and CDR2 is SQIVND (reference sequence). The CDR3 region is CASSPPPRGVRETQYF. CDR3 nucleotides: TGTGCCAGTAGTCCCCCCCCGCGGGGCGTGAGGGAGACCCAGTACTTC. The whole variable domain, filled in from reference TRBV19 and TRBJ2-5, reads DGGITQSPKYLFRKEGQNVTLSCEQNLNHDAMYWYRQDPGQGLRLIYYSQIVNDFQKGDIAEGYSVSREKKESFPLTVTSAQKNPTAFYLCASSPPPRGVRETQYFGPGTRLLVL.

J is TRBJ1-1 and V is TRBV15; tentatively, D is TRBD1 (6 bases). V lost 3 bases, J lost 11 bases, and 13 bases lay in between. This CDR3 spans 12 amino acids. The germline gives CDR1 LNHNV, CDR2 YYDKDF (reference sequence). The CDR3 sequence: CATSRDRLLAFF. The CDR3 coding sequence is TGTGCCACCAGCAGGGACAGACTATTGGCTTTCTTT.

The J gene is TRBJ2-7, the V gene TRBV6-2 or TRBV6-3; possible D gene TRBD2, 5 bases. The CDR3 length is 21 residues. The germline CDR1 and CDR2 sequences are MNHEY and SVGEGT. Trimming pared 2 bases from V and 2 bases from J, leaving 31 bases between. DNA of the CDR3: TGTGCCAGCAGTTACATCCATGAGCTATGGACTCCAGCGCCGCGAACCTACGAGCAGTACTTC. Protein: CASSYIHELWTPAPRTYEQYF.

This clone was counted a few times. V gene TRBV5-1 combines with J gene TRBJ1-5; maybe TRBD1 (5 bases). Trimming shortened V by 4 bases and J by 15 bases, and 17 bases separated the two germline ends. The V gene's germline CDR1 is SGHRS and CDR2 YFSETQ. This CDR3 is built from 12 residues. In DNA, the CDR3 is TGCGCCAGCAGCCCGGGGCCCTTTGGGGGGCATTTT. Translation gives CASSPGPFGGHF.

This sequence joins TRBV7-2 and TRBJ1-4, with TRBD1 matching over 7 bases. With 5 bases clipped from V and 1 base from J, the junction kept 1 base outside the gene matches. The CDR3 is 14 residues long. Germline values: CDR1 SGHTA, CDR2 FQGNSA. The chain's CDR3 is CASSHRGTNEKLFF. In nucleotides, the CDR3 is TGTGCCAGCAGCCACAGGGGAACTAATGAAAAACTGTTTTTT.

The chain couples TRBV11-1 to TRBJ2-7; D gene uncertain. V dropped 4 bases and J dropped 0 bases, with 16 bases sitting between them. This CDR3 has 16 residues. Germline V CDR1 and CDR2: SGHAT, FQDESV (reference sequence). CDR3: CASSYRASLSSYEQYF. The CDR3 region has the DNA TGTGCCAGCAGCTATCGGGCGAGCTTGAGCTCCTACGAGCAGTACTTC.

The chain has TRBV7-2 and TRBJ1-1, with unresolved D. CDR3 length: 15 residues. Germline values: CDR1 SGHTA, CDR2 FQGNSA. Deletions cut 1 base from V and 4 bases from J, with 13 bases between. CDR3 DNA: TGTGCCAGCAGCTTAGACAGTACGAGTAGCACTGAAGCTTTCTTT. This sequence encodes CASSLDSTSSTEAFF.

In DNA form, the CDR3 reads TGTGCCAGCAGCTTAGCTCCATCACTAATTTACGAGCAGTACTTC. Its translation is CASSLAPSLIYEQYF. The rearrangement uses TRBV7-2 and TRBJ2-7; D call uncertain. The CDR3 has 15 amino acids. Trimming left V 0 bases short and J 4 bases short, with 13 bases between. CDR1 SGHTA and CDR2 FQGNSA come from the germline V gene.

This chain joins TRBV6-2 or TRBV6-3 and TRBJ1-2; a weak D match, TRBD1 (5 bases). Germline-derived CDR1 and CDR2 are MNHEY and SVGEGT. There are 14 residues in the CDR3. With 3 bases removed from V and 4 bases from J, the gap between germline ends came to 12 bases. CDR3 bases: TGTGCCAGCAGTTATAGGGCAGGGAGCTATGGCTACACCTTC. This translates into CASSYRAGSYGYTF.

The V gene is TRBV19, the J gene TRBJ1-1; 8 bases fit TRBD1. This CDR3 has 16 residues. V was pared by 0 bases and J by 3 bases, with 6 bases of the junction left unmatched. Germline V gene data show CDR1 as LNHDA and CDR2 as SQIVND (reference sequence). CDR3 sequence reads: CASSIDWKQGDTEAFF. The CDR3 DNA is TGTGCCAGTAGTATAGATTGGAAACAGGGGGACACTGAAGCTTTCTTT.

This chain joins TRBV29-1 and TRBJ2-7, with D possibly matching TRBD2 (5 bases). Between the trimmed V and J ends, which lost 3 bases and 0 bases, there was a span of 12 bases. Per germline, CDR1 SQVTM and CDR2 ANQGSEA. This CDR3 is 14 amino acids long. CDR3 nucleotide sequence: TGCAGCGTTGACGTGGGGAGTGGCTCCTACGAGCAGTACTTC. Residues: CSVDVGSGSYEQYF.

V and J are TRBV5-5 and TRBJ1-1; D is possibly TRBD1 (5 bases). With 4 bases removed from V and 0 bases from J, the gap between germline ends came to 16 bases. Germline-derived CDR1 and CDR2 are SGHKS and YYEKEE (reference sequence). CDR3 length: 16 residues. CDR3 DNA: TGTGCCAGCAGCCCTAACGGGGGGTACATGAACACTGAAGCTTTCTTT. Amino acid sequence: CASSPNGGYMNTEAFF.

This chain joins TRBV28 and TRBJ2-3, with D possibly being TRBD1 (6 bases). In germline, CDR1 is MDHEN, CDR2 SYDVKM. The V gene lost 6 bases and the J gene lost 5 bases, with 21 bases spanning the gap. The CDR3 runs 16 residues. CDR3 sequence reads: CASSSTGFWDRDTQYF. DNA of the CDR3: TGTGCCAGCAGCTCAACAGGGTTTTGGGATCGAGATACGCAGTATTTT.